The clone carrying this T cell receptor beta chain was observed many times. TCRdb recomputed calls from the PCR reads with MiXCR, one row per CDR3 protein. The data show some 93,000 distinct CDR3 sequences, approximately 22% seen once. The sample belongs to a study of molecular identifiers for immune sequencing clone quantification. Germline CDR1 reads LGHNA; CDR2 reads YSLEER. The trim removed 2 bases at V and 6 bases at J, leaving 3 bases unmatched. The CDR3 totals 14 residues. This chain joins TRBV4-3 and TRBJ2-3; 9 positions match TRBD1. Sequenced material: naive CD8+ T cells from blood, with Jurkat cell RNA spiked in. Sample subset: FACS-sorted CD8+CD4-CCR7+CD45RA+ naive T cells. The clonotype was recovered from a human donor in good health. Some libraries in this study had Jurkat cell RNA spiked in. The CDR3 is CASSQTGGADTQYF. The CDR3, as DNA: TGCGCCAGCAGCCAAACAGGGGGCGCGGATACGCAGTATTTT.